This TCR beta chain was obtained from a study of human T cells and chemical hapten exposure. Regarding the study as a whole: There was no change with DPC sensitization in TCRs above 1 in 1000 frequency.

The germline gives CDR1 SGDLS, CDR2 YYNGEE. This CDR3 region has 15 residues. With V trimmed by 3 bases and J by 0 bases, 2 bases remained unmatched. Individual cDNA molecules each carried unique molecular identifiers attached by the library. TCRdb called the RACE reads again in MiXCR, with one record for every CDR3 protein. The profile shows under 200,000 distinct CDR3 sequences, about 14% of them singletons. A word on this clonotype: Its target is unknown.

Specified time point: patch test 1, 2 weeks after DPC sensitization. Treatment here: therapeutic diphenylcyclopropenone sensitization with weekly scalp DPC. Only after blood had been drawn was each patch test applied. This chain connects TRBV9 to TRBJ2-2; 7 bases map to TRBD1. Material: whole blood, obtained in connection with sensitization to the hapten diphenylcyclopropenone (DPC). The clonotype was recovered from a woman under 40 with alopecia areata. Some clones in this sample may be carry-over from other donors' samples. The CDR3 DNA is TGTGCCAGCAGCGCGGGACAGACGAACACCGGGGAGCTGTTTTTT. Translated: CASSAGQTNTGELFF.